The TCR beta chain under discussion was sequenced for a study of OX40 agonist ivuxolimab in advanced cancers. Clones were read by immunoSEQ multiplex PCR, and TCRdb kept only the in-frame ones, dropping some. The sample lists over 60,000 clones, around nine tenths occurring once. This CDR3 has 12 amino acids. Germline CDR1 reads MNHNY; CDR2 reads SVGAGI (reference sequence). V was pared by 10 bases and J by 7 bases, with 11 bases between. The timepoints at which blood was sampled were baseline, cycle 4 day 1, and cycle 7 day 1. The clonotype comes from an adult with an advanced solid tumor such as melanoma, head and neck, liver or kidney cancer. The material sequenced was CD4+ or CD8+ T cells sorted from blood, taken in a trial of the OX40 agonist ivuxolimab. The chain uses TRBV6-6 and TRBJ1-6; D is possibly TRBD1 (5 bases). CDR3 sequence (DNA): TGTGCCACACGGGGGGGAAATTCACCCCTCCACTTT. Translating gives CATRGGNSPLHF.